Sequencing of this T cell receptor (beta chain) was carried out in a study of T cell repertoires in cytomegalovirus infection (dated by TCRdb to the late 2010s). For the study in its entirety: Donor HLA type was relevant to the analysis, because carriage of CMV infection together with the matching HLA type was indicated by public TCR beta signatures.

On this clonotype: The antigen this receptor binds is unknown. Base quality data are lacking; no much larger clone is found one base away.

The sequencer was an Illumina HiSeq 1500. Clones were called with MiXCR by TCRdb after fastp trimmed the public reads at Q25, and only in-frame beta chains were retained. Under each unique CDR3 protein, matching rows form one entry showing the most common genes and DNA. Across this sample there are 160,000 or so distinct CDR3 sequences, with about a quarter seen only once. The ten top clones hold around 9.9% of the sample. CDR1 DFQATT and CDR2 SNEGSKA are derived from the germline V gene (reference sequence). From V the trimming removes 3 bases and from J it removes 9 bases, while the gene matches leave 8 bases of the junction unaccounted for. From cysteine to phenylalanine, the CDR3 is 13 amino acids long. The DNA shown is the 39-base CDR3, in frame from base 1. Results and caveats for the whole study, not just this receptor: Cumulative frequency of public TCR beta family members discriminated carriers of CMV infection plus the relevant HLA type in this cohort and an independent approximately 400-donor cohort. In the ex vivo response, HLA-C-restricted CMV-specific TCR beta clonotypes were dominant, and in two of eight donors the single most frequent clonotype came from this HLA-C-restricted group.

The chain is assembled from TRBV20-1 and TRBJ2-1, and 7 junction bases match TRBD2. What was sequenced was PBMCs. The TCR sequence derives from a human donor in good health (CMV status not recorded). Some clones in this sample may be carry-over from other donors' samples. CDR3 protein: CSARPRSGGEQFF. DNA sequence: TGCAGTGCTAGGCCTCGATCGGGAGGTGAGCAGTTCTTC.